The rows below give T cell receptor beta chains drawn from one sample of a study of graft-versus-host responses after intestinal transplantation. Profiling relied on immunoSEQ multiplex PCR, and the TCRdb table lists in-frame clones only, not all of them. The repertoire consists of under 20,000 clones, with 70% to 85% occurring once and the leading ten covering around 3.6%. This sample comprised ileum tissue, obtained 14 days after transplant. These receptors were taken from a human patient who received an intestinal transplant, so some T cells may come from the graft donor. Each CDR3 is given without its conserved first and last residue. Each record gives: V gene, J gene, D gene, CDR3 protein. The D gene is left open where the match is weak.

>TRBV19|TRBJ1-5|NA
ASSMFGHSYSNQPQH
>TRBV5-3|TRBJ1-1|NA
ARSLMDSSPLPNLNTEAF
>TRBV5-1|TRBJ1-3|TRBD1
ASSSRQGITGNTIY
>TRBV11-2|TRBJ1-1|NA
ASSLLAGKTEAF
>TRBV28|TRBJ2-7|NA
ASSLPGLGSPYEQY
>TRBV5-8|TRBJ2-7|TRBD1
ASSLHTGADWGEQY
>TRBV4-1|TRBJ1-2|TRBD1
ASSPQGATYGYT
>TRBV7-3|TRBJ2-3|TRBD1
ASSLGLGTGVIDTQY
>TRBV19|TRBJ2-5|NA
ASSLGGGPEETQY
>TRBV5-1|TRBJ2-5|TRBD2
ASSPLGSGKETQY
>TRBV10-2|TRBJ1-5|NA
ASSAGGSQPQH
>TRBV6-1|TRBJ1-1|NA
ASTPGAGVNTEAF
>TRBV6-1|TRBJ2-5|NA
ASSPTGGETQY
>TRBV29-1|TRBJ2-3|NA
SVVGGATDTQY
>TRBV7-2|TRBJ2-1|TRBD2
ASSFPAGVNEQF
>TRBV28|TRBJ1-1|NA
ASSSQIMTGPMNTEAF
>TRBV28|TRBJ1-2|TRBD1
ASSLHLGQGGYGYT
>TRBV2|TRBJ2-7|TRBD2
ASSEWLGRAYEQY
>TRBV27|TRBJ1-1|NA
ASSGLGTANTEAF
>TRBV10-2|TRBJ1-1|NA
ASSQGQMNTEAF
>TRBV6-5|TRBJ2-7|NA
ASSYRFRERGYEQY
>TRBV29-1|TRBJ1-5|TRBD1
SVAGTGGEPQH
>TRBV7-7|TRBJ2-3|NA
ASSSGDSTDTQY
>TRBV4-1|TRBJ2-7|NA
ASSQDPGLSSYEQY
>TRBV28|TRBJ2-1|TRBD2
ASSRGEAGQNEQF